The clone carrying this T cell receptor beta chain came up once. Its target is unknown. CDR3 length: 14 amino acids. V was trimmed by 8 bases and J by 4 bases, leaving 15 bases between them. The germline V gene has CDR1 SGHAT and CDR2 FQNNGV. TCRdb's copy holds only in-frame clones and misses some; the assay was immunoSEQ multiplex PCR. The repertoire holds 75,000 to 85,000 clones, with roughly 90% as singletons. These data are taken from a study of T cell responses to AZD1222 COVID-19 vaccine. Findings and limits, study-wide: In all cases, repertoires were sampled only after the peak T cell response. The donor group comprised mostly white British people and more females; the analysis possibly underestimated clonal diversity.

Sequencing was performed on peripheral blood, taken 28 days after the second AZD1222 dose. The chain is built from TRBV11-2 and TRBJ1-5, with a weak D call TRBD1 (5 bases). The source of this sequence is an adult who received the AZD1222 COVID-19 vaccine. DNA of the CDR3: TGTGCCAGCTCCCGGGTGGGGCAGAATCAGCCCCAGCATTTT. Translating gives CASSRVGQNQPQHF.